Below, one T cell receptor beta chain is given with its context. The antigen it binds to is not known. Per-nucleotide qualities are absent, and no much larger clonotype sits a single base away. This entry belongs to a study of OX40 agonist ivuxolimab in advanced cancers. As for the study more broadly: Ivuxolimab, which targeted the costimulatory receptor OX40 (CD134), was an agonistic, fully human IgG2 monoclonal antibody. Peripheral TCRbeta sequencing was intended to test whether TCR sequence diversity was altered and clonal T-cell expansion was caused by ivuxolimab. The paper describes the monotherapy dose-escalation part (N of about 52 patients) of the phase I trial of ivuxolimab. Three dose-escalation patients achieved partial responses, one with hepatocellular carcinoma and two with cutaneous melanoma. Intravenous ivuxolimab was administered to patients every 2 weeks at six dose levels: 0.01, 0.1, 0.3, 1.5, 3 and 10 mg/kg. In the dose-escalation cohort, approximately 83% of patients were male, and the mean age was roughly 60 years with a range of roughly 23 to 79. Of the approximately 50 dose-escalation patients, hepatocellular carcinoma was present in 19, melanoma in roughly 15, renal cell carcinoma in 9 and head and neck cancer in 9. Patients were allowed to have had prior anti-PD-1, anti-PD-L1 or anti-CTLA-4 therapy, and around two fifths of the dose-escalation patients had been treated with checkpoint inhibitors. The paper as a whole reports these results and caveats: After ivuxolimab, expanded clones were on average more numerous among CD8+ T cells than among CD4+ T cells. Low levels of normalized T-cell clonal expansion were also seen in some nonresponding patients. In partial responders in the 0.1-3.0 mg/kg groups, normalized peripheral clonal expansion was found to be among the lowest, especially among CD8+ T cells. At doses from 0.1 to 3.0 mg/kg, clonal expansion was seen in both CD4+ and CD8+ blood T cells between baseline and week 6. Antigen specificity was not determined for the clonally expanded peripheral T cells.

Genomic DNA was extracted from sorted cells for sequencing of the TCRbeta CDR3 region. TCRbeta CDR3 regions were sequenced using the immunoSEQ Assay. Sourced from immuneACCESS, this table was stored by TCRdb with only in-frame sequences that have V and J called. A share of the clones is absent; for the studies checked, an unresolved V gene accounts for under half, and the remainder has no known explanation. In all, the sample holds tens of thousands of clones, and 85% of those were seen once. About 3.5% of the sample is held by the ten biggest clonotypes. Here V drops 7 bases and J drops 11 bases, and the junction holds 3 bases not matched to any gene. For CDR1 and CDR2, the germline V gene lists MDHEN and SYDVKM. The CDR3 contains 10 residues, cysteine and phenylalanine counted. Only CDR3 DNA remains: 30 bases, in frame from the first base. The trial excluded patients who had a history of autoimmune disease or who were on systemic immunosuppression. Peripheral blood for TCR sequencing was collected from all dose cohorts at baseline, on cycle 4 day 1, and on cycle 7 day 1. The samples were drawn from a first-in-human, open-label, multicenter phase I dose-escalation trial of ivuxolimab. Adults with locally advanced or metastatic melanoma, renal cell carcinoma, hepatocellular carcinoma or head and neck squamous cell carcinoma were enrolled in the trial. CD4+ and CD8+ T cells were sorted separately from peripheral blood before TCR sequencing.

Material: CD4+ or CD8+ T cells sorted from blood, obtained in a trial of the OX40 agonist ivuxolimab. The clonotype comes from an adult with an advanced solid tumor such as melanoma, head and neck, liver or kidney cancer. This chain joins TRBV28 to TRBJ2-3; 7 central nucleotides agree with TRBD2. For the CDR3, the sequence is CASIGTKQYF. The nucleotide sequence reads TGTGCCAGCATCGGGACTAAGCAGTATTTT.